A selection of T cell receptor beta chains follows, all from one sample in a study of cytomegalovirus exposure and HLA in healthy donors. Clones were sequenced by immunoSEQ multiplex PCR, and TCRdb holds only the in-frame ones, with some missing. This sample has over 200,000 clones, with 75% found just once. The sample consisted of PBMCs. The receptors originated from a woman in her 30s in good health and CMV-seronegative. Both conserved end residues are part of each CDR3. D genes are given only for firm matches. Not all rows give a size; the values are once, few, many and, for expanded clones, a class.

TRBJ1-1,.,TRBV6-5,TRBD1,TGTGCCAGCAGAAGGGGACAGGGGAACACTGAAGCTTTCTTT,CASRRGQGNTEAFF
TRBJ2-1,once,TRBV5-1,TRBD2,TGCGCCAGCAGCTTGGGGGTAGATAGCGGGAGATGGTTCTTC,CASSLGVDSGRWFF
TRBJ1-1,.,TRBV7-8,.,TGTGCCAGCTCTACGCGCGGCTCTGGAGCTTTCTTT,CASSTRGSGAFF
TRBJ2-1,.,TRBV12-5,TRBD2,TGTGCTAGTGGTTTCACTAGCGGATACAATGAGCAGTTCTTC,CASGFTSGYNEQFF
TRBJ2-3,.,TRBV10-1,.,TGCGCCAGCAGTGAGTCGATATGGGGCCCAGATACGCAGTATTTT,CASSESIWGPDTQYF
TRBJ1-3,.,TRBV29-1,.,TGCAGCGTTGGAGGAGACACCATATATTTT,CSVGGDTIYF
TRBJ2-5,.,TRBV6-5,TRBD2,TGTGCCAGCGGGGGGAATAGCGGGGGGGCGGAGACCCAGTACTTC,CASGGNSGGAETQYF
TRBJ2-3,.,TRBV7-3,TRBD2,TGTGCCAGCAGTCCCCCCGGACTAGCGGGAGGCACAGATACGCAGTATTTT,CASSPPGLAGGTDTQYF
TRBJ2-2,few,TRBV7-3,TRBD2,TGTGCCAGCAGCTTAGGGGCTAGCGGGAGCCCCGGGGAGCTGTTTTTT,CASSLGASGSPGELFF
TRBJ1-1,once,TRBV7-8,.,TGTGCCAGCAGCTTAGGCGTTGGTTCGGTAAACACTGAAGCTTTCTTT,CASSLGVGSVNTEAFF
TRBJ2-1,.,TRBV20-1,.,TGCAGTGCAGCCGGCAATGAGCAGTTCTTC,CSAAGNEQFF
TRBJ2-1,.,TRBV7-9,.,TGTGCCAGCGCCCGGAGGGGCCAGGAGTCCTTCAATGAGCAGTTCTTC,CASARRGQESFNEQFF
TRBJ2-1,few,TRBV9,TRBD2,TGTGCCAGCAGCGTGGGACTAGCGGGAGTTGATGAGCAGTTCTTC,CASSVGLAGVDEQFF
TRBJ1-5,.,TRBV30,.,TGTGCCTGGAGCCTTCTCGGTAATCAGCCCCAGCATTTT,CAWSLLGNQPQHF
TRBJ1-2,.,TRBV4-1,TRBD1,TGCGCCAGCAGCCAGGCGACAGGGGGGTATGGCTACACCTTC,CASSQATGGYGYTF
TRBJ2-7,.,TRBV4-1,.,TGTGCCAGCAGCCAAGATCTTAGGGGAGGCGCCGAGCAGTACTTC,CASSQDLRGGAEQYF
TRBJ2-2,.,TRBV6-1,.,TGTGCCAGCAGTGAAACGGCGTCGGGCACCGGGGAGCTGTTTTTT,CASSETASGTGELFF
TRBJ1-2,.,TRBV10-3,.,TGTGCCATCAGTGAGGGAACGGGTCCTCAGGGATATGGCTACACCTTC,CAISEGTGPQGYGYTF
TRBJ2-2,.,TRBV5-6,TRBD1,TGTGCCAGCAGAATCAGGGGGACCACCGGGGAGCTGTTTTTT,CASRIRGTTGELFF
TRBJ2-1,.,TRBV19,TRBD1,TGTGCCAGTAGTCCCGGGACAGATGTCTTCTTGGGGTTCTTC,CASSPGTDVFLGFF
TRBJ2-1,.,TRBV7-7,.,TGTGCTAGCAGCTTCGGCGGTTCCAATGAGCAGTTCTTC,CASSFGGSNEQFF
TRBJ1-1,few,TRBV5-1,TRBD1,TGCGCCAGCAGCAATTTCCGACAGGGGGTCTGGGAGCCGAACACTGAAGCTTTCTTT,CASSNFRQGVWEPNTEAFF
TRBJ2-3,.,TRBV7-2,.,TGTGCCAGCAGCTCCCGGACTTCGCAGTATTTT,CASSSRTSQYF
TRBJ2-7,.,TRBV7-9,TRBD2,TGTGCCAGCAGCGCAGGGGCAACTAGCGGGGGAGTATTC,CASSAGATSGGVF
TRBJ2-7,.,TRBV9,.,TGTGCCAGCAGCGTAGGTGGACTCGGCTCCTACGAGCAGTACTTC,CASSVGGLGSYEQYF
TRBJ1-1,few,TRBV5-1,.,TGCGCCAGCAGCATGGGGCGGGGGCTGGGACCTGAAGCTTTCTTT,CASSMGRGLGPEAFF
TRBJ2-4,.,TRBV6-1,TRBD2,TGTGCCAGCAGTGAAGCGCCCACGAAGGCGGGGGGGATAATAGCCAAAAACATTCAGTACTTC,CASSEAPTKAGGIIAKNIQYF
TRBJ2-2,.,TRBV5-1,TRBD2,TGCGCCAGCAGCTTGGGGGCTAGCGGCACCGGGGAGCTGTTTTTT,CASSLGASGTGELFF
TRBJ1-1,.,TRBV7-9,.,TGTGCCAGCAGCGGGCGGACAGACACTGAAGCTTTCTTT,CASSGRTDTEAFF
TRBJ2-7,.,TRBV7-2,TRBD2,TGTGCCAGCAGCTCAGCTAGCGGGTTGCTCTACGAGCAGTACTTC,CASSSASGLLYEQYF
TRBJ2-1,.,TRBV5-4,TRBD1,TGTGCCAGCAGCCTCCGCGACAGGGGAGCCTACAATGAGCAGTTCTTC,CASSLRDRGAYNEQFF
TRBJ1-5,.,TRBV30,.,TGTGCCTGGGGGCAGGGGAAGGGCAATCAGCCCCAGCATTTT,CAWGQGKGNQPQHF
TRBJ2-2,few,TRBV5-4,TRBD2,TGTGCCAGCAGCTTGCGGGGGGGCACCGGGGAGCTGTTTTTT,CASSLRGGTGELFF
TRBJ2-1,.,TRBV11-2,.,TGTGCCAGCAGCCCAATGGGTCACTGGAGCTCCTACAATGAGCAGTTCTTC,CASSPMGHWSSYNEQFF
TRBJ1-2,.,TRBV5-4,TRBD1,TGTGCCAGCAGCTTCGACAGGGGGAGAGCTAACTATGGCTACACCTTC,CASSFDRGRANYGYTF
TRBJ1-6,.,TRBV5-4,.,TGTGCCAGCAGCTTGGCCGTGACAGAAAGATCACCCCTCCACTTT,CASSLAVTERSPLHF
TRBJ1-2,few,TRBV6-5,TRBD1,TGTGCCAGCAGGTCCGACAGGGCATATGGCTACACCTTC,CASRSDRAYGYTF
TRBJ2-5,.,TRBV19,.,TGTGCCAGTAGTATGCAGGTTCGGGAGACCCAGTACTTC,CASSMQVRETQYF
TRBJ2-2,.,TRBV19,.,TGTGCCAGTAGTATCAGTAGCGGAGAGAAGGGGACCGGGGAGCTGTTTTTT,CASSISSGEKGTGELFF
TRBJ2-3,.,TRBV4-1,.,TGCGCCAGCAGCTTCCTACAGGGTGGTAACACAGATACGCAGTATTTT,CASSFLQGGNTDTQYF
TRBJ1-5,.,TRBV27,TRBD1,TGTGCCAGCAGTGAGGGGGCAGGGGGCGCCGGCAATCAGCCCCAGCATTTT,CASSEGAGGAGNQPQHF
TRBJ2-1,few,TRBV14,.,TGTGCCAGCAGCCAAGATCGCTACAATGAGCAGTTCTTC,CASSQDRYNEQFF
TRBJ2-1,once,TRBV9,TRBD2,TGTGCCAGCAGCGTAGGAAGCGGGAGCGGTGAGCAGTTCTTC,CASSVGSGSGEQFF
TRBJ2-3,.,TRBV30,TRBD2,TGTGCCTGGAGTCCCTTAGCGGGAGTAACAGATACGCAGTATTTT,CAWSPLAGVTDTQYF
TRBJ1-5,.,TRBV28,TRBD1,TGTGCCAGCAGGAGACAGGGATCGGGCAATCAGCCCCAGCATTTT,CASRRQGSGNQPQHF
TRBJ1-1,.,TRBV4-1,TRBD1,TGCGCCAGCAGCCAAGGGGACAGGGCCGGCACTGAAGCTTTCTTT,CASSQGDRAGTEAFF
TRBJ2-7,.,TRBV5-1,.,TGCGCCAGCAGCTTGGAGGGGCAGGGGGGAGCGGAGCAGTACTTC,CASSLEGQGGAEQYF
TRBJ2-7,.,TRBV7-6,TRBD1,TGTGCTATTAGACAGGGGAGCGAGCAGTACTTC,CAIRQGSEQYF
TRBJ1-1,.,TRBV19,.,TGTGCCAGTAGTATCATGGGAGGGACAACGAACACTGAAGCTTTCTTT,CASSIMGGTTNTEAFF
TRBJ1-4,.,TRBV6-1,.,TGTGCCAGCAGTGAAAAAGGGGGACTGTTTTTT,CASSEKGGLFF
TRBJ2-1,.,TRBV11-1,TRBD2,TGTGCCAGCGCGCGGCTAGCGGGAACCCACAATGAGCAGTTCTTC,CASARLAGTHNEQFF
TRBJ2-2,.,TRBV6-5,.,TGTGCCAGCACTCCTAAAACACGAGGCGGGGAGCTGTTTTTT,CASTPKTRGGELFF
TRBJ2-1,once,TRBV27,.,TGTGCCAGCAGTTGGGCAGCGGAGGCCTACAATGAGCAGTTCTTC,CASSWAAEAYNEQFF
TRBJ2-1,.,TRBV7-9,.,TGTGCCAGCAGCCCTGACAGTGCGTGGCAGTTCTTC,CASSPDSAWQFF